This TCR beta chain was identified in a study of graft-versus-host responses after intestinal transplantation. Study-level information: Transplantation in recipients was multivisceral, liver-intestinal, or isolated intestinal.

The CDR3 sequence is 17 residues long. V was shortened by 0 bases and J by 1 base, with 15 bases between the two germline ends. CDR1 and CDR2 (germline): SGHDN, FVKESK. CD3+CD4+ and CD3+CD8+ responders that were proliferating and CFSE-low were sorted post-reaction. Whole-study findings and limits: Recipient marrow contained GvH clones, some of which appeared first in ileum or blood. High graft-versus-host to host-versus-graft clonal ratios were found in allografts of patients who had graft-donor T cell macrochimerism.

The assay was immunoSEQ multiplex PCR, and TCRdb's table has in-frame clones only and misses some. There are about 8,200 clones in the sample; roughly 29% occur only once, and around 5.7% lies in the top ten. This sequence was found in a human patient who received an intestinal transplant. The sample consisted of alloreactive CD4+ T cells from a mixed lymphocyte reaction culture, taken before intestinal transplant. The subset was: CFSE-low proliferating T cells sorted from approximately 6-day pre-transplant mixed lymphocyte reaction (GvH or HvG direction). The chain carries TRBV14 and TRBJ2-5; the D is unclear. CDR3 sequence reads: CASSQDNFGRSQETQYF. DNA of the CDR3: TGTGCCAGCAGCCAAGATAATTTTGGTAGATCCCAAGAGACCCAGTACTTC.